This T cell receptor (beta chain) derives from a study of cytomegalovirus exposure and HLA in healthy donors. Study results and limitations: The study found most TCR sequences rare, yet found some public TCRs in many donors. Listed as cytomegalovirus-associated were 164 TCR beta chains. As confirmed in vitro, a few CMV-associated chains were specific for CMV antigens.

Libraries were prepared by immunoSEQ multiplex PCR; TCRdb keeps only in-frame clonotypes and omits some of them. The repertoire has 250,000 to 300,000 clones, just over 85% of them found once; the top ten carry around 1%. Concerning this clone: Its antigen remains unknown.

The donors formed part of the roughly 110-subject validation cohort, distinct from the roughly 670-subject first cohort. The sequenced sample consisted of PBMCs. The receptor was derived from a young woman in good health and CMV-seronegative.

The CDR3 bases are TGTGCCAGCAGCGTATTAGCGGGTGTATCAGATACGCAGTATTTT. Protein: CASSVLAGVSDTQYF. V usage is TRBV9 and J usage is TRBJ2-3, with 7 nucleotides matching TRBD2. V dropped 1 base and J dropped 4; count of bases not matched to a gene: 6. There are 15 residues in the CDR3. Germline assignment: CDR1 SGDLS and CDR2 YYNGEE. Complete variable domain (other parts from reference TRBV9 and TRBJ2-3): DSGVTQTPKHLITATGQRVTLRCSPRSGDLSVYWYQQSLDQGLQFLIQYYNGEERAKGNILERFSAQQFPDLHSELNLSSLELGDSALYFCASSVLAGVSDTQYFGPGTRLTVL.